The TCR beta chain under discussion was sequenced for a study of cytomegalovirus exposure and HLA in healthy donors (dated by TCRdb to about 2017). Background for the entire study: In an earlier analysis of several hundred of the donors, about 270 Gb of sequence data and 117 million unique TCR beta sequences from 180 million or so T cells were reported. The later analysis used no new phenotypic data to find candidate immune exposures, relying instead on TCR beta sequences and their occurrence across donors. A few DR-DQ haplotypes were treated as single units for association and clustering because of strong linkage in the cohort. The number of typed donors differed by locus: about 629-630 for A, B, C, DRB1 and DQB1; approximately 530 for DQA1; 606 for DPA1; and around 470 for DPB1. In a later genetic analysis, genome-wide SNP genotypes for about 55% of the roughly 670 donors were used, and that subset was treated as a discovery cohort. To study patterns of TCR occurrence, a later analysis re-analyzed previously published TCR beta repertoires from under 750 donors and added high-resolution HLA genotyping. Besides the first cohort of roughly 660 subjects, a separate validation cohort made up of over a hundred different subjects was used. The study combined high-throughput TCR immunosequencing, statistical association of individual TCRs with disease status, and machine learning to predict cytomegalovirus infection status. Both class I and class II loci were covered by HLA typing, at four-digit resolution. Donor age, sex, ethnicity and CMV serostatus were compiled alongside the repertoire data. All discovery cohort repertoires had been generated on a single sequencing platform. Roughly 290 gigabases of sequencing data and tens of millions of unique TCR sequences made up an early release that covered fewer than 650 HLA-typed donors. The study used immunosequencing to profile the T cell repertoires of 666 subjects and linked those repertoires to cytomegalovirus serostatus. The study aimed to test whether cataloging public T cell receptors could reveal signatures of past pathogen exposure. The genetic ancestry cluster associated with self-reported Caucasian donors included 70% to 85% of the 300 to 400 genotyped donors. Across some 400 genotyped donors of the cohort, an average of approximately 200,000 unique TCR beta nucleotide sequences per donor were sequenced, and roughly 20% of those sequences were non-productive. An earlier analysis of 500 to 750 of the donors applied high-throughput TCR beta sequencing to assess whether each TCR beta V gene segment acted as functional or pseudogenic.

Concerning this clone: Its antigen is unknown. No much larger clone is present one base from it, and per-base qualities are unavailable.

The germline V gene provides CDR1 MDHEN and CDR2 SYDVKM. The CDR3, cysteine through phenylalanine, is 12 amino acids long. Just CDR3 DNA is preserved here, 36 bases in frame from base 1. V and J lose 10 bases and 4 bases, and a span of 11 bases separates them. The cohort was made up of 500 to 800 healthy bone marrow donors. At the time of sampling, all cohort members were nominally healthy, though unrecorded immune exposures were likely present. The donor was CMV seronegative and belonged to the group of 320 or so seronegative cohort members. Every donor gave a peripheral blood sample, and the peripheral blood mononuclear cells from that sample were used for TCR beta sequencing. The Qiagen DNeasy Blood Extraction Kit was used to extract genomic DNA from the blood cell samples. Findings and caveats that apply to the study as a whole: In a later analysis, about 17,000 TCR beta sequences were associated with specific HLA alleles at a false discovery rate of 0.05. Because the 87-base-pair reads could not distinguish some IMGT-functional V segments, including TRBV6-2 and TRBV6-3, those segments were excluded. In a later genetic analysis, a missense DCLRE1C variant was associated with V-gene and J-gene trimming of TCR beta chains, and the association was replicated in an independent cohort. A later analysis found that HLA-associated TCR beta chains were more clonally expanded and had lower generation probabilities than equally common non-associated chains. A group of highly shared sequence variants was considered likely to be a technical artifact of the sequencing pipeline. Because counts were too low, roughly 18 rarely observed V segments, including chromosome 9 orphons, were left out of the earlier analysis of approximately 500 of the donors. Sequencing depth was assumed to be roughly uniform across donors in the presence/absence analyses, though that assumption may not hold. An earlier analysis of approximately 500 of the donors showed that most TCR beta V segments appeared in productive rearrangements either about 87% or about 30% of the time, which broadly matched IMGT annotations. The study listed 170 or so TCR beta chains as associated with cytomegalovirus. A few of the identified cytomegalovirus-associated TCR beta chains were confirmed in vitro to be specific for cytomegalovirus antigens. In a later genetic analysis, fewer N-insertions in productive TCRs were reported among donors in an Asian-associated ancestry cluster than the approximately 630-donor mean. According to a later analysis, TCR association rates differed among HLA loci, with DRB1 alleles showing the most associated TCRs and HLA-C alleles showing the fewest. A further reported finding was that TCR beta sequences accurately predicted the HLA-A and HLA-B alleles for most subjects in the first cohort. In a later analysis, several top co-occurrence clusters were reported to appear linked to parvovirus B19, influenza, CMV and Epstein-Barr virus. Immune exposure information for the cohort was limited to CMV serostatus. According to a later analysis, most CMV-associated TCR beta chains appeared to be HLA-restricted, and the HLA associations seemed to be driven largely by CMV exposure. The cohort was sequenced for TCR beta chains only, and without alpha or paired-chain data the features that could be detected were limited. Linkage disequilibrium might explain the correlated functional status among segregating V segments, but an unknown experimental factor could not be excluded. Most TCR sequences were observed very rarely across donors, whereas some public TCRs were present in many individuals. Assigning TCR associations to individual alleles was difficult when HLA alleles, especially DR and DQ, strongly co-occurred. The classifier was reported to diagnose cytomegalovirus status with high specificity and sensitivity in both the original and validation cohorts. The authors suggested that the approach could potentially be extended to other disease states and immunological phenotypes. Because some donors lacked HLA typing at each locus, the association tests relied only on the typed subset.

The library was made by the immunoSEQ multiplex PCR assay. A mixture of 60 forward primers for TCR Vbeta segments and 13 reverse primers for TCR Jbeta segments was used in the multiplex PCR. A multiplex PCR assay on genomic DNA amplified the CDR3 region of rearranged TCR beta genes. The amplified TCR beta libraries were sequenced on the Illumina HiSeq System as 87-base-pair reads. The source study handled its data this way. In a later analysis, about 80 million unique TCR beta chains were counted across the 500 to 850 repertoires, and about 9.9 million of these chains were shared by at least two donors. Raw reads were error-corrected and collapsed into unique sequences with a nearest-neighbor algorithm that merged closely related sequences to remove PCR and sequencing errors. Alignment of CDR3 sequences to IMGT reference sequences was used to assign V, D and J gene segments. For a sequence to be retained, at least a six-nucleotide match to both a V gene segment and a J gene segment was required. Rearrangements were classified as productive when the CDR3 lacked stop codons and remained in frame with V and J, and all other rearrangements were classified as non-productive. CDR3 was defined by IMGT convention, running from the second conserved V-encoded cysteine to the conserved J-encoded phenylalanine. The earlier analysis of approximately 500 of the donors excluded sequences that lacked an unambiguous match to a single V gene segment. In an earlier analysis of approximately 560 of the donors, a V segment was called functional when productive rearrangements were above 56.7%, and segregating when the standard deviation between donors exceeded 5%. A statistical classification framework was developed to diagnose cytomegalovirus status using the catalog of TCR beta chain sequences. V and J gene assignment, in a later analysis, came from comparing TCR nucleotide sequences with IMGT/GENE-DB human TR gene sequences. The TCRdist pipeline was used in a later analysis to assign CDR3 sequences and most-parsimonious VDJ recombination scenarios. In a later analysis, each TCR beta chain was defined by its CDR3 amino acid sequence together with its V-gene family, and reads without a unique V-gene family were excluded. To address suspected cross-contamination and a sequencing artifact, a later analysis removed around 600 highly shared, low-generation-probability nucleotide sequences. In a later analysis, a clonal expansion index for each public chain was calculated from normalized within-repertoire ranks of inferred template counts. In a later analysis, generation probabilities were computed using a VDJ recombination model fitted to out-of-frame rearrangements, and the results were checked against IGoR. In a later analysis, TCR-TCR, TCR-HLA and TCR-CMV co-occurrence was scored with hypergeometric tests, and a repertoire-size bias correction was applied to TCR pairs. A later analysis estimated false discovery rates by permuting HLA or CMV assignments 20 times. In a later analysis, co-occurring TCRs were grouped using DBSCAN, with TCRdist sequence similarity added in when clustering inside HLA-allele-positive subsets. Repertoires with fewer than 30,000 or more than 120,000 public chains were left out of co-occurrence clustering, as were a handful of repertoires with anomalous nucleotide sharing. Not all clones reach the TCRdb copy of this immuneACCESS table, which keeps in-frame sequences only. Checked studies attribute under half of the gap to unresolved V genes and leave the rest unexplained. V and J calls and clone size are given by that table; D and trimming were obtained from the DNA. In this sample the table shows 200,000 to 250,000 clones, approximately 84% of which occur a single time. The ten largest clones take up roughly 0.58% of the sample.

This sequence uses TRBV28 and TRBJ1-3, with a tentative D gene TRBD1 over 6 matching bases. The TCR originated in a woman between 40 and 55 years old in good health and CMV-seronegative. The sample was PBMCs. The CDR3 loop reads CATQGSGNTIYF. The DNA reads as follows: TGTGCCACCCAGGGGTCGGGAAACACCATATATTTT.